This T cell receptor (beta chain) was documented in a study of T cells in Graves' hyperthyroidism and ophthalmopathy. Study results and caveats: In blood, most of the thyroid clonotypes expanded above 0.001 were also present.

CDR3 length: 14 amino acids. Trimming cost V 8 bases and J 7 bases; bases outside gene matches: 9. Germline CDR1 reads SNHLY; CDR2 reads FYNNEI. This clonotype has a count of ten or more. Its target is not known. Amplification targeted TCR beta CDR3 regions from RNA transcripts. The HTBI primer set served for first-round RT-PCR of the TCR CDR3. TCRdb reanalysed the multiplex PCR reads using MiXCR and keeps one entry per CDR3 protein. The table has 30,000 to 35,000 distinct CDR3 sequences, around 50% seen once; the top ten hold roughly 25%. The rearrangement joins TRBV2 to TRBJ2-1; TRBD1 matches 9 bases. The sample consisted of blood. This sequence was found in a woman aged 40 to 50 with Graves' ophthalmopathy. The CDR3, as DNA: TGTGCCAGCGCTTACGGGACAGGGAGGAATGAGCAGTTCTTC. Translated: CASAYGTGRNEQFF.